Shown below are 21 T cell receptor beta chains from a single sample sequenced in a study of T cell changes during pregnancy in multiple sclerosis. TCRdb's copy holds only in-frame clones and misses some; the assay was immunoSEQ multiplex PCR. Of approximately 44,000 clones in the sample, about 90% are singletons; the top ten hold roughly 0.5%. Specimen: CD4+ T cells from peripheral blood mononuclear cells, collected in the second trimester of pregnancy. The source of these receptors is a female donor in good health, enrolled as a control in a pregnancy study.

The CDR3 bases are TGTGCCAGCAGCTTTGTGCGGGCAACAGATACGCAGTATTTT. Its protein product is CASSFVRATDTQYF. The chain combines TRBV5-8 with TRBJ2-3, with D perhaps matching TRBD2 (5 bases). Germline CDR1 and CDR2: SGHTS and YDEGEE. The CDR3 is 14 amino acids. V gave up 2 bases and J gave up 3 bases, with 10 bases separating them. Full variable domain (outside the CDR3, taken from reference TRBV5-8 and TRBJ2-3): EAGVTQSPTHLIKTRGQQATLRCSPISGHTSVYWYQQALGLGLQFLLWYDEGEERNRGNFPPRFSGRQFPNYSSELNVNALELEDSALYLCASSFVRATDTQYFGPGTRLTVL.

The chain uses TRBV5-1 and TRBJ1-6, with 8 bases matching TRBD1. The germline CDR1 and CDR2 sequences are SGHRS and YFSETQ. This CDR3 spans 15 amino acids. V gave up 4 bases and J gave up 7 bases; unmatched junction bases: 7. Written as DNA, the CDR3 is TGCGCCAGCAGCCGGGACAGGACTACCAATTCACCCCTCCACTTT. Translating gives CASSRDRTTNSPLHF.

J is TRBJ2-2 and V is TRBV28, with D possibly being TRBD1 (6 bases). CDR1 and CDR2 (germline): MDHEN, SYDVKM. Trimming cost V 5 bases and J 0 bases, with 10 bases left between them. CDR3 length: 15 amino acids. CDR3 bases: TGTGCCAGCAGTCCGGGACACGCGAACACCGGGGAGCTGTTTTTT. Amino acids: CASSPGHANTGELFF.

This chain connects TRBV5-4 to TRBJ2-7, with 7 bases identical to TRBD1. Germline V gives CDR1 SGHNT, CDR2 YYREEE (reference sequence). The CDR3 contains 14 residues. V lost 3 bases to trimming and J lost 1 base; unmatched junction nucleotides: 4. The CDR3 spells CASSWTGNSYEQYF. CDR3 bases: TGTGCCAGCAGCTGGACAGGAAATTCCTACGAGCAGTACTTC.

The genes are TRBV11-2 and TRBJ2-7; TRBD1 is a possible D gene (6 bases). In germline, CDR1 is SGHAT, CDR2 FQNNGV. V shed 2 bases and J shed 4 bases, with 9 bases lying between them. The CDR3 is 13 amino acids. Here the CDR3 DNA reads TGTGCCAGCAGCTTACCACAGGGATACGAGCAGTACTTC. This gives the protein CASSLPQGYEQYF.

The rearrangement joins TRBV5-5 to TRBJ2-5; TRBD2 matches 9 bases. Germline V gene lookup returns CDR1 SGHKS and CDR2 YYEKEE (reference sequence). Trimming removed 4 bases from V and 3 bases from J; junction bases left unmatched: 7. CDR3 length: 15 amino acids. CDR3 sequence reads: CASSLSGGREETQYF. The CDR3 bases are TGTGCCAGCAGCCTTAGCGGGGGCCGAGAAGAGACCCAGTACTTC.

This clone was found a few times. The rearrangement links TRBV6-6 to TRBJ1-2; D is unresolved. Germline loops: CDR1 MNHNY, CDR2 SVGAGI (reference sequence). The CDR3 contains 11 residues. V lost 6 bases, J lost 8 bases, and 10 bases lay in between. Here the CDR3 reads CASRATWGYTF. CDR3 in DNA: TGTGCCAGCAGAGCCACGTGGGGCTACACCTTC.

V usage is TRBV5-4 and J usage is TRBJ2-1; 13 nucleotides align to TRBD2. After removal of 2 bases from V and 7 bases from J, the junction contained 3 bases not matched to a gene. Per the germline V gene, CDR1 is SGHNT and CDR2 is YYREEE (reference sequence). The CDR3 length is 15 residues. The CDR3 reads CASSLRTSGGNEQFF. The CDR3 DNA sequence: TGTGCCAGCAGCTTAAGGACTAGCGGGGGTAATGAGCAGTTCTTC.

The chain joins TRBV19 to TRBJ2-3, with TRBD2 identical over 8 bases. Germline assignment: CDR1 LNHDA and CDR2 SQIVND (reference sequence). The CDR3 sequence is 15 residues long. The V and J ends lost 3 bases and 1 base, in that order; junction bases with no gene match: 3. CDR3 coding DNA: TGTGCCAGTAGTATGGGTAGCGGGGGCACAGATACGCAGTATTTT. Residues: CASSMGSGGTDTQYF.

This clone was observed a single time. This chain connects TRBV4-1 to TRBJ1-6, with 7 bases that match TRBD1. The CDR3 is 18 amino acids. Germline CDR1 MGHRA, CDR2 YSYEKL. V lost 0 bases to trimming and J lost 0 bases; unmatched junction nucleotides: 5. The CDR3 loop reads CASSQDTGVSSYNSPLHF. The CDR3 coding sequence is TGCGCCAGCAGCCAAGATACAGGGGTAAGCTCCTATAATTCACCCCTCCACTTT.

As for this clone: The junction and the germline gene differ at one end; a read error may be behind it. This chain uses TRBV20-1 with TRBJ2-7; 10 nucleotides line up with TRBD2. The V gene's germline CDR1 is DFQATT and CDR2 SNEGSKA (reference sequence). The CDR3 is 11 amino acids. CDR3 in amino acids: CSAFGSGRSPF. In DNA form, the CDR3 reads TGCAGTGCTTTTGGTAGCGGGAGGTCTCCGTTC.

J is TRBJ2-7 and V is TRBV30, with 7 bases lining up with TRBD2. Trimming removed 3 bases from V and 3 bases from J; junction bases left unmatched: 8. Germline values: CDR1 GTSNPN, CDR2 SVGIG (reference sequence). The length of the CDR3 is 14 residues. CDR3 DNA: TGTGCCTGGAGCCCCGGCGGGGGACTCTACGAGCAGTACTTC. Its protein product is CAWSPGGGLYEQYF.

J is TRBJ2-2 and V is TRBV7-3; 10 nucleotides line up with TRBD2. Germline CDR1 and CDR2: SGHTA and FQGTGA. Trimming cost V 1 base and J 5 bases; bases outside gene matches: 4. The CDR3 has 16 amino acids. The CDR3 is CASSLMSSGSTGELFF. The CDR3 region has the DNA TGTGCCAGCAGCTTAATGTCTAGCGGGAGTACCGGGGAGCTGTTTTTT.

V gene TRBV7-3 combines with J gene TRBJ1-5; D may be TRBD1 (6 bases). Germline V gene data show CDR1 as SGHTA and CDR2 as FQGTGA. The CDR3 is made up of 13 amino acids. Trimming shortened V by 3 bases and J by 7 bases, and 10 bases separated the two germline ends. In nucleotides, the CDR3 is TGTGCCAGCAGCTTGGTCAGGGGACAGCCCCAGCATTTT. This encodes CASSLVRGQPQHF.

The chain is built from TRBV18 and TRBJ2-1, with 15 bases that match TRBD2. The CDR3 contains 16 residues. V shed 1 base, J shed 7 bases, and the junction held 2 bases outside the gene matches. CDR1 KGHSH and CDR2 LQKENI come from the germline V gene. The CDR3 bases are TGTGCCAGCTCACCACGAGGGACTAGCGGGAGGAATGAGCAGTTCTTC. This translates into CASSPRGTSGRNEQFF.

The chain recombines TRBV9 with TRBJ2-3; the D is unclear. The germline CDR1 and CDR2 sequences are SGDLS and YYNGEE. Trimming pared 4 bases from V and 3 bases from J, leaving 15 bases between. There are 15 residues in the CDR3. In DNA, the CDR3 is TGTGCCAGCAGCAGCGCCCCGCGAACAACAGATACGCAGTATTTT. Amino acids: CASSSAPRTTDTQYF. Based on the CDR3 plus reference TRBV9 and TRBJ2-3, the full variable domain is DSGVTQTPKHLITATGQRVTLRCSPRSGDLSVYWYQQSLDQGLQFLIQYYNGEERAKGNILERFSAQQFPDLHSELNLSSLELGDSALYFCASSSAPRTTDTQYFGPGTRLTVL.

V and J are TRBV2 and TRBJ2-7; perhaps TRBD1 as D (5 bases). The CDR3 totals 11 residues. In germline, CDR1 is SNHLY, CDR2 FYNNEI. V lost 8 bases, J lost 3 bases, and 8 bases lay in between. The CDR3 sequence: CASVQGYEQYF. The DNA of the CDR3 is TGTGCCAGCGTTCAGGGCTACGAGCAGTACTTC.

V gene TRBV11-2 combines with J gene TRBJ2-3; 8 bases fit TRBD2. CDR1 and CDR2 from the germline V gene are SGHAT and FQNNGV. The CDR3 length is 15 residues. Trimming at V came to 1 base and at J to 2 bases, leaving 2 bases not matched to a gene. The CDR3 DNA follows: TGTGCCAGCAGCTTAGGCGGGGGGTTCACAGATACGCAGTATTTT. It codes for CASSLGGGFTDTQYF.

The chain is built from TRBV5-1 and TRBJ2-2; 8 bases map to TRBD2. Per germline, CDR1 SGHRS and CDR2 YFSETQ. J lost 2 bases, V lost 4 bases, and 4 bases had no gene match. The CDR3 length is 15 residues. CDR3 in amino acids: CASSPGGANTGELFF. The CDR3 DNA follows: TGCGCCAGCAGCCCCGGGGGGGCCAACACCGGGGAGCTGTTTTTT.

The chain couples TRBV27 to TRBJ2-3; D remains ambiguous. Per germline, CDR1 MNHEY and CDR2 SMNVEV (reference sequence). This CDR3 has 12 residues. V dropped 6 bases and J dropped 5 bases, with 9 bases sitting between them. DNA of the CDR3: TGTGCCAGCAGGACTCTCGGAGATACGCAGTATTTT. It translates to CASRTLGDTQYF.

This chain connects TRBV2 to TRBJ1-2, with TRBD1 matching over 7 bases. Germline lookup yields CDR1 SNHLY and CDR2 FYNNEI. The CDR3 contains 13 residues. The trim removed 6 bases at V and 4 bases at J, leaving 5 bases unmatched. CDR3 in DNA: TGTGCCAGCAGGACGGCAGGGGGCTATGGCTACACCTTC. This encodes CASRTAGGYGYTF.